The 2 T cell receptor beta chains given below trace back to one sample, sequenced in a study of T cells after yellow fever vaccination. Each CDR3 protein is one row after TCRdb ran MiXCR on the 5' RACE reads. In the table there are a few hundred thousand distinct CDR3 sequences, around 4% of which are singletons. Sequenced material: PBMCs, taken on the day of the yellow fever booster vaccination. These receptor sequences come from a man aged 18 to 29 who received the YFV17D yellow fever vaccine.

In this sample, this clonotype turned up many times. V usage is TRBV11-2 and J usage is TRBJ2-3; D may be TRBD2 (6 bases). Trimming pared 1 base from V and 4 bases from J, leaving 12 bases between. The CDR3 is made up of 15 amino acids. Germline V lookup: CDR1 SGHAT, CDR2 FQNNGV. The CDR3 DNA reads TGTGCCAGCAGCTTAGTCGGCAGACTAGCAGATACGCAGTATTTT. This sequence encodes CASSLVGRLADTQYF.

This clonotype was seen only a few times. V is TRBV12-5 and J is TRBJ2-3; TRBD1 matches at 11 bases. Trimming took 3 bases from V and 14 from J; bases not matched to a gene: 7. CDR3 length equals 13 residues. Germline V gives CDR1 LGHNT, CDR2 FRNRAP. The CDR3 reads CASGFWTGGNRYF. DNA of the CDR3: TGTGCTAGTGGTTTCTGGACAGGGGGCAACCGGTATTTT.